This T cell receptor beta chain was captured in a study of T-cell reconstitution after alpha-beta-depleted transplantation in children (TCRdb year 2016). In terms of the full investigation: The study quantitatively tracked T-cell immune reconstitution after TCRalphabeta/CD19-depleted allogeneic hematopoietic cell transplantation in children using TCR repertoire profiling. What the study reported, not specific to this receptor: The apparently early recovery of alphabetaT-cell counts about two months after transplant reportedly depended on only several hundred rapidly expanded clones that came from non-depleted graft cells. In some patients, the high TCRbeta diversity seen at day 60 was put down to recipient T cells and intrathymic progenitors that had survived conditioning. Over subsequent months, a decline in hyperexpanded clone frequencies was noted, and after one year, T-cell counts and TCRbeta diversity were mostly ascribed to newly produced T cells.

The treatment or condition tag for this specimen amounts to: allogeneic hematopoietic cell transplantation with graft depleted of TCRalphabeta T cells and CD19 B cells. The children who served as transplant recipients had been given grafts of TCRalphabeta/CD19-depleted allogeneic hematopoietic cells. Measured from the cysteine to the phenylalanine, the CDR3 is 10 residues long. Of all the DNA, just the CDR3 is kept, 30 bases in frame from base 1. Library preparation used PCR. Sequencer: Illumina HiSeq 2500. TCR libraries were prepared with molecular barcoding, using unique molecular identifiers to normalize TCRbeta repertoire quantification. The raw public reads went through TCRdb reprocessing: fastp at Q25, MiXCR clone calling, in-frame beta chains kept. Every distinct CDR3 protein forms one entry, paired with its most common genes and DNA. The table for this sample lists 480,000 or so distinct CDR3 sequences; roughly a tenth of them were counted only once. The ten largest clonotypes hold about 2% of the sample.

Concerning this clonotype itself: Its antigen remains undetermined. Relative to the germline gene, one junction end is altered; a read error may explain this.

The sequence came from a child aged 2 to 9 with inherited bone marrow failure, due to receive a stem cell transplant. The source was PBMCs, collected before TCRalphabeta/CD19-depleted stem cell transplant. Recombination linked TRBV12-3 or TRBV12-4 to TRBJ2-1; the junction holds 7 bases that match TRBD2. The CDR3 region reads CASSSGLQYF. The base sequence is TGTGCCAGCAGTTCGGGACTACAATACTTC.